These 28 T cell receptor beta chains share one sample of origin, sequenced in a study of beta chain features in type 1 diabetes. General study findings and limits: Across all four CD4+ subsets, people with type 1 diabetes showed modestly shorter TCRB CDR3s.

Isolated RNA was reverse transcribed in full, so expressed TCRB transcripts were sequenced. Profiling relied on immunoSEQ multiplex PCR, and the TCRdb table lists in-frame clones only, not all of them. This repertoire shows under 400,000 clones, around 12% found once; its top ten account for 0.008% to 0.011%. Their target antigens are unknown. The specimen was naive CD4+ T cells from blood. Receptors originate from a woman aged 18-29 years with type 1 diabetes.

The chain combines TRBV14 with TRBJ2-2; possibly TRBD1 for D (5 bases). The V and J ends lost 4 bases and 4 bases respectively, with 7 bases between them. There are 13 residues in the CDR3. CDR1 and CDR2 (germline): SGHDN, FVKESK. The CDR3 protein is CASSPRVTGELFF. Here the CDR3 DNA reads TGTGCCAGCAGCCCCAGGGTCACCGGGGAGCTGTTTTTT.

As for this clone: This specimen includes other DNA sequences encoding the same CDR3. The V call is TRBV18, the J call TRBJ2-7; maybe TRBD1 (6 bases). Germline CDR1 is KGHSH and CDR2 is LQKENI. The CDR3 runs to 14 residues. The V end was cut by 2 bases, the J end by 2 bases, with 10 bases between. The CDR3 protein is CASSPGQGPYEQYF. As DNA, the CDR3 is TGTGCCAGCTCACCAGGTCAGGGGCCCTACGAGCAGTACTTC. Full variable domain (missing parts from reference TRBV18 and TRBJ2-7): NAGVMQNPRHLVRRRGQEARLRCSPMKGHSHVYWYRQLPEEGLKFMVYLQKENIIDESGMPKERFSAEFPKEGPSILRIQQVVRGDSAAYFCASSPGQGPYEQYFGPGTRLTVT.

J is TRBJ2-7 and V is TRBV21-1; TRBD2, as called in the table, went unchecked against the DNA. TRBV21-1 represents a pseudogene. This CDR3 spans 12 amino acids. DNA for the CDR3: TGTGCCGCTACCGGGGACTCGGGGGAGCAGTACTTC. It translates to CAATGDSGEQYF.

This clone was counted a single time. The chain joins TRBV4-1 to TRBJ1-5; possible D gene TRBD1, 6 bases. Germline lookup yields CDR1 MGHRA and CDR2 YSYEKL. This CDR3 contains 15 residues. With 0 bases removed from V and 2 bases from J, the gap between germline ends came to 8 bases. The CDR3 DNA sequence: TGCGCCAGCAGCCAAGATGAGGGGGGCAATCAGCCCCAGCATTTT. This gives the protein CASSQDEGGNQPQHF.

This clone was counted only a few times. The CDR3 DNA is TGTGCCAGCAGCCGAACAGGGGGCCTACAAGAGACCCAGTACTTC. This translates into CASSRTGGLQETQYF. The gene calls are TRBV7-2 and TRBJ2-5; 9 positions agree with TRBD1. This CDR3 contains 15 residues. The V segment lost 5 bases and the J segment 2 bases; nucleotides outside the gene matches: 6. Germline CDR1 is SGHTA and CDR2 is FQGNSA.

This rearrangement joins TRBV10-3 to TRBJ2-7; D may be TRBD2 (6 bases). This CDR3 region has 15 residues. Germline assignment: CDR1 ENHRY and CDR2 SYGVKD. Trimming took off 2 bases at V and 2 bases at J, with 13 bases between the two ends. CDR3 in amino acids: CAISEGERTTYEQYF. Written as DNA, the CDR3 is TGTGCCATCAGTGAGGGTGAGCGGACTACCTACGAGCAGTACTTC.

The genes are TRBV9 and TRBJ2-5, with D perhaps TRBD1 (5 bases). The J call may be in error: the DNA end matches TRBJ2-7 better. Germline assignment: CDR1 SGDLS and CDR2 YYNGEE. The CDR3 loop spans 15 amino acids. CDR3 in DNA: TGTGCCAGCAGCGTAGAGGCAGGGTGGACCTACGAGCAGTACTTC. Encoded protein: CASSVEAGWTYEQYF.

The chain links TRBV11-2 to TRBJ2-7; TRBD1 matches at 8 bases. The CDR3 runs 13 residues. The germline V gene has CDR1 SGHAT and CDR2 FQNNGV. J lost 5 bases, V lost 3 bases, and 3 bases had no gene match. The CDR3 DNA reads TGTGCCAGCAGCTTTACAGGGGGTGACGAGCAGTACTTC. Protein sequence: CASSFTGGDEQYF.

Only a few counts were recorded for this clone. The V call is TRBV5-1, the J call TRBJ1-4; no reliable D call. The V and J ends lost 1 base and 4 bases respectively, with 11 bases between them. Looked up from germline, CDR1 is SGHRS and CDR2 is YFSETQ. This CDR3 is built from 15 residues. CDR3 sequence reads: CASSLYHPVNEKLFF. CDR3 DNA sequence: TGCGCCAGCAGCTTGTACCATCCAGTTAATGAAAAACTGTTTTTT.

This chain links TRBV30 with TRBJ2-7, with 8 bases lining up with TRBD1. Germline-derived CDR1 and CDR2 are GTSNPN and SVGIG (reference sequence). With 0 bases clipped from V and 3 bases from J, the junction kept 13 bases outside the gene matches. This CDR3 is 17 amino acids long. The CDR3 sequence: CAWSVRGWRDRIYEQYF. CDR3 bases: TGTGCCTGGAGTGTACGTGGGTGGCGGGACAGGATCTACGAGCAGTACTTC.

This clone has more than one count but fewer than ten. This chain uses TRBV27 with TRBJ2-7; 11 bases map to TRBD1. V shed 6 bases, J shed 0 bases, and the junction held 7 bases outside the gene matches. Germline CDR1 is MNHEY and CDR2 is SMNVEV (reference sequence). CDR3 size: 16 residues. The CDR3 DNA follows: TGTGCCAGCAGGCGAGGGACAGGGGGAATCTCCTACGAGCAGTACTTC. Translating it yields CASRRGTGGISYEQYF.

The chain joins TRBV4-2 to TRBJ2-6; 8 bases fit TRBD1. After removal of 4 bases from V and 2 bases from J, the junction contained 13 bases not matched to a gene. The germline CDR1 and CDR2 sequences are LGHNA and YNFKEQ. CDR3 length: 19 residues. CDR3: CASSRQTGDLNAGANVLTF. The CDR3 nucleotides are TGTGCCAGCAGCCGGCAGACAGGGGACCTGAACGCTGGGGCCAACGTCCTGACTTTC.

This clone is a singleton in its sample. V usage is TRBV7-8 and J usage is TRBJ1-1; D is perhaps TRBD1 (6 bases). Trimming stripped 1 base from V and 4 bases from J, with 10 bases between. Per germline, CDR1 SGHVS and CDR2 FQNEAQ. This CDR3 is 14 amino acids long. Written as DNA, the CDR3 is TGTGCCAGCAGCTTAGAGGGGGTCACCACTGAAGCTTTCTTT. The encoded protein is CASSLEGVTTEAFF.

The DNA for the CDR3 is TGCAGCGTCGAACGGGGTACTAGCACAGATACGCAGTATTTT. Translating gives CSVERGTSTDTQYF. The chain couples TRBV29-1 to TRBJ2-3; possibly TRBD2 for D (5 bases). The CDR3 is 14 residues long. CDR1 is SQVTM, CDR2 ANQGSEA, per germline. The V and J ends lost 6 bases and 0 bases respectively, with 13 bases between them.

The rearrangement uses TRBV11-2 and TRBJ1-4, with 7 bases that match TRBD1. The germline V gene encodes CDR1 SGHAT and CDR2 FQNNGV. Unmatched junction bases numbered 5, after V lost 4 bases and J lost 6 bases. This CDR3 has 14 residues. The CDR3 is CASSSRQGHEKLFF. The CDR3 DNA is TGTGCCAGCAGCTCCCGACAGGGCCATGAAAAACTGTTTTTT.

The rearrangement uses TRBV15 and TRBJ2-7, with 9 nucleotides matching TRBD2. The CDR3 is 18 amino acids. The ends lost 1 base at V and 2 bases at J; junction bases unmatched: 12. Germline assignment: CDR1 LNHNV and CDR2 YYDKDF (reference sequence). The CDR3 region is CATSRVRRGGGRAYEQYF. The CDR3 bases are TGTGCCACCAGCAGAGTCCGGAGGGGTGGCGGGAGGGCCTACGAGCAGTACTTC.

This clone showed up just a few times. The rearrangement uses TRBV9 and TRBJ2-3, with D tentatively TRBD2 (5 bases). V lost 0 bases, J lost 4 bases, and 15 bases lay in between. Per germline, CDR1 SGDLS and CDR2 YYNGEE. This CDR3 is 16 amino acids long. CDR3 sequence reads: CASSVDEGASPDTQYF. In nucleotides, the CDR3 is TGTGCCAGCAGCGTAGATGAGGGAGCCTCCCCAGATACGCAGTATTTT.

This clone was counted between two and nine times. The DNA of the CDR3 is TGTGCCAGCAGCGCCCGGGACCAAGAGACCCAGTACTTC. This translates into CASSARDQETQYF. The chain carries TRBV7-2 and TRBJ2-5; D is unclear. V dropped 5 bases and J dropped 0 bases, with 7 bases sitting between them. The germline V gene has CDR1 SGHTA and CDR2 FQGNSA. CDR3 length: 13 amino acids.

This clone was seen a handful of times. V is TRBV30 and J is TRBJ2-1; 9 nucleotides align to TRBD2. The CDR3 length is 14 residues. Germline CDR1 and CDR2: GTSNPN and SVGIG (reference sequence). Losses at the gene ends were 0 bases for V and 6 bases for J; bases not matched to a gene: 3. The CDR3 protein is CAWSVKREVNEQFF. In DNA, the CDR3 is TGTGCCTGGAGTGTAAAGCGGGAGGTCAATGAGCAGTTCTTC.

Only a few counts were recorded for this clone. This sequence joins TRBV5-6 and TRBJ2-5; tentative D call: TRBD1 (5 bases). The CDR3 totals 14 residues. Per the germline V gene, CDR1 is SGHDT and CDR2 is YYEEEE. The ends were cut back, 0 bases at V and 1 base at J, with 7 bases in the middle. The CDR3 loop is CASSLGGSQETQYF. In nucleotides, the CDR3 is TGTGCCAGCAGCTTGGGGGGCTCCCAAGAGACCCAGTACTTC.

This clone was seen a few times. V and J are TRBV28 and TRBJ2-7; a possible D gene is TRBD2 (5 bases). The CDR3 runs 13 residues. Germline V gene lookup returns CDR1 MDHEN and CDR2 SYDVKM. Trimming stripped 4 bases from V and 5 bases from J, with 12 bases between. Here the CDR3 reads CASSSWSGNEQYF. In DNA form, the CDR3 reads TGTGCCAGCAGTTCCTGGTCGGGGAACGAGCAGTACTTC.

The chain couples TRBV19 to TRBJ2-2; no firm D call. CDR1 and CDR2 from the germline V gene are LNHDA and SQIVND (reference sequence). This CDR3 comprises 14 residues. V was clipped by 7 bases and J by 7 bases, with 16 bases between them. Here the CDR3 reads CASIEEIGDGELFF. CDR3 coding DNA: TGTGCCAGTATAGAGGAAATCGGAGACGGGGAGCTGTTTTTT.

This clone occurred a few times. This rearrangement joins TRBV5-1 to TRBJ2-6, with D perhaps matching TRBD1 (5 bases). Trimming left V 3 bases short and J 1 base short, with 11 bases between. This CDR3 comprises 16 residues. Germline CDR1 is SGHRS and CDR2 is YFSETQ. CDR3 protein: CASSSRGGSGANVLTF. CDR3 in DNA: TGCGCCAGCAGCTCAAGGGGTGGATCTGGGGCCAACGTCCTGACTTTC.

This sequence joins TRBV11-1 and TRBJ2-7; TRBD2 is a possible D gene (5 bases). This CDR3 is built from 14 residues. Germline values: CDR1 SGHAT, CDR2 FQDESV (reference sequence). The germline V and J ends were trimmed by 5 bases and 7 bases, with 18 bases remaining between them. CDR3 sequence: CASSPRTASGEQYF. CDR3 nucleotide sequence: TGTGCCAGCAGCCCCCGGACGGCCTCGGGGGAGCAGTACTTC.

The chain has TRBV28 and TRBJ2-1; 9 bases are shared with TRBD1. The CDR3 has 15 amino acids. The germline V gene has CDR1 MDHEN and CDR2 SYDVKM. The ends lost 4 bases at V and 7 bases at J; junction bases unmatched: 8. In nucleotides, the CDR3 is TGTGCCAGCAGTTCTCCGGGACAGGGTGGAAATGAGCAGTTCTTC. Translating it yields CASSSPGQGGNEQFF. The full variable domain, with the rest looked up from reference TRBV28 and TRBJ2-1, is DVKVTQSSRYLVKRTGEKVFLECVQDMDHENMFWYRQDPGLGLRLIYFSYDVKMKEKGDIPEGYSVSREKKERFSLILESASTNQTSMYLCASSSPGQGGNEQFFGPGTRLTVL.

The chain couples TRBV7-3 to TRBJ2-6, with D unclear. The CDR3 runs 13 residues. Trimming left V 5 bases short and J 2 bases short, with 4 bases between. The germline CDR1 and CDR2 sequences are SGHTA and FQGTGA. CDR3 protein: CASSPAGANVLTF. In nucleotides, the CDR3 is TGTGCCAGCAGCCCAGCTGGGGCCAACGTCCTGACTTTC.

V is TRBV14 and J is TRBJ1-1, with 8 positions matching TRBD1. The CDR3 totals 15 residues. Germline CDR1 SGHDN, CDR2 FVKESK. V lost 5 bases and J lost 11; bases outside the gene matches: 16. In DNA form, the CDR3 reads TGTGCCAGCAGCTTAGCCGGGACAGGACCTCCCCCGGCTTTCTTT. Amino acid sequence: CASSLAGTGPPPAFF.

This clone was seen a handful of times. The gene calls are TRBV18 and TRBJ1-1; 7 positions agree with TRBD1. After removal of 6 bases from V and 3 bases from J, the junction contained 7 bases not matched to a gene. This CDR3 is 14 amino acids long. Germline V gene lookup returns CDR1 KGHSH and CDR2 LQKENI. CDR3 DNA: TGTGCCAGCTCCCGGGGTGACAGGGACACTGAAGCTTTCTTT. Its protein product is CASSRGDRDTEAFF.